Listed below are T cell receptor beta chains from one sample, sequenced in a study of PD-L1 blockade in urothelial cancer. Generated by immunoSEQ multiplex PCR, the TCRdb table keeps only in-frame clones and is missing some. The repertoire holds 35,000 to 45,000 clones, roughly 81% seen once, with roughly 2.5% in the top ten. The sequences come from PBMCs, collected around atezolizumab (anti-PD-L1) treatment. The receptors come from a man between 65 and 85 years old with urothelial cancer. The CDR3 runs from the conserved cysteine through the conserved F or W. Fields, in order: clone size, J gene, V gene, CDR3 protein. Clone size is stated in some rows and not others, as once, few, many or a class when expanded.

clone_size: -; j_call: TRBJ2-7; v_call: TRBV2; cdr3_aa: CASSEGQIAYEQYF
clone_size: -; j_call: TRBJ1-2; v_call: TRBV7-9; cdr3_aa: CASSTLNQGYGYTF
clone_size: -; j_call: TRBJ1-4; v_call: TRBV18; cdr3_aa: CASSLPGQGRSEKLFF
clone_size: -; j_call: TRBJ1-2; v_call: TRBV28; cdr3_aa: CASSLPLISRGRRGYTF
clone_size: -; j_call: TRBJ2-3; v_call: TRBV19; cdr3_aa: CASSIGSGSADTQYF
clone_size: -; j_call: TRBJ1-2; v_call: TRBV10-1; cdr3_aa: CASSESVNYGYTF
clone_size: -; j_call: TRBJ2-2; v_call: TRBV6-5; cdr3_aa: CASSLAANTGELFF
clone_size: -; j_call: TRBJ2-7; v_call: TRBV9; cdr3_aa: CASSVDGGSRFEQYF
clone_size: few; j_call: TRBJ1-2; v_call: TRBV7-2; cdr3_aa: CASSRGTGDGYTF
clone_size: -; j_call: TRBJ1-5; v_call: TRBV5-3; cdr3_aa: CARSFPGGGSNQPQHF
clone_size: -; j_call: TRBJ2-5; v_call: TRBV7-9; cdr3_aa: CASSPRQDTGTQYF
clone_size: -; j_call: TRBJ1-3; v_call: TRBV7-2; cdr3_aa: CASSLAPQVSGNTIYF
clone_size: -; j_call: TRBJ2-2; v_call: TRBV2; cdr3_aa: CASSESSGKTGELFF
clone_size: -; j_call: TRBJ2-1; v_call: TRBV6-6; cdr3_aa: CASGGSASTNEQFF
clone_size: -; j_call: TRBJ2-7; v_call: TRBV10-3; cdr3_aa: CAISAGTGGVNEQYF
clone_size: -; j_call: TRBJ2-7; v_call: TRBV6-1; cdr3_aa: CASSQQGSGYEQYF
clone_size: few; j_call: TRBJ2-3; v_call: TRBV19; cdr3_aa: CASSLTSDTDTQYF
clone_size: -; j_call: TRBJ2-2; v_call: TRBV4-2; cdr3_aa: CASSQEQLAGTGELFF
clone_size: -; j_call: TRBJ2-7; v_call: TRBV6-1; cdr3_aa: CASSEALVAEGYEQYF
clone_size: once; j_call: TRBJ2-2; v_call: TRBV7-2; cdr3_aa: CASSPRAHRFNTGELFF
clone_size: -; j_call: TRBJ2-7; v_call: TRBV10-1; cdr3_aa: CASSETSGYSYEQYF
clone_size: once; j_call: TRBJ1-1; v_call: TRBV20-1; cdr3_aa: CSAKETGRAFF
clone_size: -; j_call: TRBJ2-7; v_call: TRBV7-2; cdr3_aa: CASSIRALTSGSNYEQYF
clone_size: -; j_call: TRBJ1-2; v_call: TRBV7-2; cdr3_aa: CASSPPGQNYGYTF
clone_size: -; j_call: TRBJ2-2; v_call: TRBV6-5; cdr3_aa: CASSIGGELFF
clone_size: once; j_call: TRBJ1-4; v_call: TRBV18; cdr3_aa: CASSPRQARTNEKLFF
clone_size: -; j_call: TRBJ1-1; v_call: TRBV6-1; cdr3_aa: CASSGPDRVTEAFF
clone_size: -; j_call: TRBJ2-1; v_call: TRBV23-1; cdr3_aa: CASSQSGTGNNEQFF
clone_size: -; j_call: TRBJ1-3; v_call: TRBV6-6; cdr3_aa: CASSYRQGNTIYF
clone_size: -; j_call: TRBJ1-5; v_call: TRBV19; cdr3_aa: CASSIGRTGDFHSNQPQHF
clone_size: -; j_call: TRBJ2-7; v_call: TRBV27; cdr3_aa: CASSLSVAGAPYEQYF
clone_size: once; j_call: TRBJ2-1; v_call: TRBV5-1; cdr3_aa: CASRLAGDTSYNEQFF
clone_size: -; j_call: TRBJ2-1; v_call: TRBV30; cdr3_aa: CAWRPGLAGVNEQFF
clone_size: -; j_call: TRBJ1-2; v_call: TRBV25-1; cdr3_aa: CASSDTTGDYGYTF
clone_size: -; j_call: TRBJ1-1; v_call: TRBV4-2; cdr3_aa: CASSQAARGEAFF
clone_size: -; j_call: TRBJ2-1; v_call: TRBV10-2; cdr3_aa: CASSEGPWNEQFF
clone_size: -; j_call: TRBJ2-3; v_call: TRBV15; cdr3_aa: CATSRDRSADTQYF
clone_size: -; j_call: TRBJ1-1; v_call: TRBV20-1; cdr3_aa: CSPRGNTEAFF
clone_size: -; j_call: TRBJ2-5; v_call: TRBV5-1; cdr3_aa: CASSTRDRHQETQYF
clone_size: -; j_call: TRBJ2-7; v_call: TRBV7-6; cdr3_aa: CASSLRAGNSYEQYF
clone_size: -; j_call: TRBJ2-6; v_call: TRBV18; cdr3_aa: CASSFVGLAELSGANVLTF
clone_size: few; j_call: TRBJ1-2; v_call: TRBV27; cdr3_aa: CASSFRQAAYGYTF
clone_size: -; j_call: TRBJ1-2; v_call: TRBV30; cdr3_aa: CAWRWGPNNYGYTF
clone_size: few; j_call: TRBJ2-7; v_call: TRBV6-5; cdr3_aa: CASRPAPSGEQYF
clone_size: -; j_call: TRBJ2-5; v_call: TRBV11-3; cdr3_aa: CASSFRQGIQETQYF
clone_size: -; j_call: TRBJ1-2; v_call: TRBV25-1; cdr3_aa: CASSEWAGQGYTF